The T cell receptor (beta chain) described here comes from a study of shared clonotypes between healthy human individuals. Study outcomes and limitations: The authors expected sequencing depth to affect clonotype sharing among donors.

Clones were read by immunoSEQ multiplex PCR, and TCRdb kept only the in-frame ones, dropping some. Counted here are a few million clones, 85% to 95% occurring once; the ten biggest clones make up about 0.39%. CD4+ cell separation produced CD45RA+ naive and CD45RA-negative memory subsets. With respect to this clone: Its target is not known.

Sequencing used naive CD4+ T cells from PBMCs. The subset denotes: CD45RA+ positively selected. The TCR sequence derives from a man aged 18 to 30 in good health. Some clones in this sample may be carry-over from other donors' samples.

The CDR3 reads CASRPPTQGRGEQFF. In DNA, the CDR3 is TGTGCCAGCAGGCCCCCTACCCAAGGGCGTGGTGAGCAGTTCTTC. The V gene is TRBV28, the J gene TRBJ2-1; D gene unclear. The germline V and J ends were trimmed by 6 bases and 9 bases, with 21 bases remaining between them. The germline V gene has CDR1 MDHEN and CDR2 SYDVKM. This CDR3 has 15 residues.